A selection of T cell receptor beta chains follows, all from one sample in a study of human T cells and chemical hapten exposure. One entry per CDR3 protein results from TCRdb running MiXCR on the RACE reads. The sample lists about 190,000 distinct CDR3 sequences, approximately 26% occurring once. The specimen was whole blood, collected in connection with sensitization to the hapten diphenylcyclopropenone (DPC). These receptors came from a middle-aged woman with alopecia areata. Some clones in this sample may be carry-over from other donors' samples. CDR3s include the opening cysteine and the closing phenylalanine or tryptophan. Each record gives: CDR3 DNA, CDR3 protein, D gene, J gene, CDR3 length, clone size, V gene. The D gene is left open where the match is weak. Expanded clones get a size class; other rows say once, few or many, or leave the size out.

DNA: TGTGCCAGCCATCCCTATGGCACCTACAATGAGCAGTTCTTC
CDR3: CASHPYGTYNEQFF
D: .
J: TRBJ2-1
length: 14
size: few
V: TRBV5-6

DNA: TGTGCCAGCAGCTTTCCCCGGACAGGGTCCTACAATGAGCAGTTCTTC
CDR3: CASSFPRTGSYNEQFF
D: TRBD1
J: TRBJ2-1
length: 16
size: .
V: TRBV7-9

DNA: TGTGCCAGCTCCTTGCAGGGGGCGGGTGAGCAGTTCTTC
CDR3: CASSLQGAGEQFF
D: TRBD1
J: TRBJ2-1
length: 13
size: .
V: TRBV7-6

DNA: TGTGCCAGCAGCATAGAACAGGGGGCCCCCTACGAGCAGTACTTC
CDR3: CASSIEQGAPYEQYF
D: TRBD1
J: TRBJ2-7
length: 15
size: .
V: TRBV9

DNA: TGTGCCAGCAGCTTACGATACGCGGGAGGAGGCACCGGGGAGCTGTTTTTT
CDR3: CASSLRYAGGGTGELFF
D: TRBD2
J: TRBJ2-2
length: 17
size: .
V: TRBV7-2

DNA: TGCGCCAGCAGCTTGGCGGGGTCAGGATTCTCCTACAATGAGCAGTTCTTC
CDR3: CASSLAGSGFSYNEQFF
D: .
J: TRBJ2-1
length: 17
size: .
V: TRBV5-1

DNA: TGCGCCAGCAGCCCGACAGGGGGATCTGAGTATGAGCAGTTCTTC
CDR3: CASSPTGGSEYEQFF
D: TRBD1
J: TRBJ2-1
length: 15
size: .
V: TRBV4-1

DNA: TGTGCCAGCAGCAAACAGCATAGCTACGAGCAGTACTTC
CDR3: CASSKQHSYEQYF
D: .
J: TRBJ2-7
length: 13
size: .
V: TRBV6-5

DNA: TGTGCCTGGATTCTCGCCGGGGTGGGGGCCAACGTCCTGACTTTC
CDR3: CAWILAGVGANVLTF
D: .
J: TRBJ2-6
length: 15
size: .
V: TRBV30

DNA: TGCGCCAGCAGCCACCAGGACACAGGGGCTACGCAGTATTTT
CDR3: CASSHQDTGATQYF
D: TRBD1
J: TRBJ2-3
length: 14
size: .
V: TRBV4-3

DNA: TGTGCCATCAGTGAACGGACTAGCACGGAGACCCAGTACTTC
CDR3: CAISERTSTETQYF
D: TRBD2
J: TRBJ2-5
length: 14
size: few
V: TRBV10-3

DNA: TGTGCCAGCTCACCTCCCACAGACAACAATGAGCAGTTCTTC
CDR3: CASSPPTDNNEQFF
D: .
J: TRBJ2-1
length: 14
size: .
V: TRBV18

DNA: TGCGCCAGCAGCTTGGTGGAAGCGGCACCCTACGAGCAGTACTTC
CDR3: CASSLVEAAPYEQYF
D: .
J: TRBJ2-7
length: 15
size: few
V: TRBV5-1

DNA: TGTGCCAGCAGCGACAGGACTAATTCACCCCTCCACTTT
CDR3: CASSDRTNSPLHF
D: .
J: TRBJ1-6
length: 13
size: .
V: TRBV27

DNA: TGCAGCGTTGAAGCGGGCTACGAGCAGTACTTC
CDR3: CSVEAGYEQYF
D: .
J: TRBJ2-7
length: 11
size: .
V: TRBV29-1

DNA: TGTGCCAGCAGCTATGGCAGGGCGAACACTGAAGCTTTCTTT
CDR3: CASSYGRANTEAFF
D: .
J: TRBJ1-1
length: 14
size: .
V: TRBV7-2

DNA: TGTGCCAGCAGCCCCCACGGCGGGGGGCGAACTGAAGCTTTCTTT
CDR3: CASSPHGGGRTEAFF
D: .
J: TRBJ1-1
length: 15
size: few
V: TRBV28

DNA: TGTGCCAGCAGTTTAGGGGGATCCTACTACGAGCAGTACTTC
CDR3: CASSLGGSYYEQYF
D: .
J: TRBJ2-7
length: 14
size: .
V: TRBV27

DNA: TGCAGCGTACGACAGGGTGCGTCCTACGAGCAGTACTTC
CDR3: CSVRQGASYEQYF
D: TRBD1
J: TRBJ2-7
length: 13
size: .
V: TRBV29-1

DNA: TGTGCCAGCAGCTCGCCGGGGCCCTCCTACAATGAGCAGTTCTTC
CDR3: CASSSPGPSYNEQFF
D: .
J: TRBJ2-1
length: 15
size: few
V: TRBV7-9

DNA: TGCGCCAGCGGCAGGGGAGGCGCCTACGAGCAGTACTTC
CDR3: CASGRGGAYEQYF
D: .
J: TRBJ2-7
length: 13
size: once
V: TRBV4-3

DNA: TGCAGTGCTACCGTCCCCCCGAGAGATACGCAGTATTTT
CDR3: CSATVPPRDTQYF
D: .
J: TRBJ2-3
length: 13
size: .
V: TRBV20-1

DNA: TGTGCCAGCAGCTTGTACCGGGACAGACCCACAGATACGCAGTATTTT
CDR3: CASSLYRDRPTDTQYF
D: TRBD1
J: TRBJ2-3
length: 16
size: .
V: TRBV7-2

DNA: TGTGCCAGCAGTTTTGGGGGACAGGTCTACAATGAGCAGTTCTTC
CDR3: CASSFGGQVYNEQFF
D: TRBD1
J: TRBJ2-1
length: 15
size: .
V: TRBV12-3/TRBV12-4

DNA: TGTGCCTGGAGTCGCGGATCCCCTTGGGAAAAACTGTTTTTT
CDR3: CAWSRGSPWEKLFF
D: .
J: TRBJ1-4
length: 14
size: many
V: TRBV30

DNA: TGTGCCACCAGTGAAATCGGGGGGAATGAGCAGTTCTTC
CDR3: CATSEIGGNEQFF
D: TRBD2
J: TRBJ2-1
length: 13
size: .
V: TRBV24-1

DNA: TGCAGTGCGGAGGGGCGGACCTATGGCTACACCTTC
CDR3: CSAEGRTYGYTF
D: .
J: TRBJ1-2
length: 12
size: few
V: TRBV20-1

DNA: TGTGCCAGCAGTTTACGGCCAGATAACACAGATACGCAGTATTTT
CDR3: CASSLRPDNTDTQYF
D: .
J: TRBJ2-3
length: 15
size: .
V: TRBV28

DNA: TGTGCCAGCAGCTTAGAGATAGTCTACGAGCAGTACTTC
CDR3: CASSLEIVYEQYF
D: .
J: TRBJ2-7
length: 13
size: few
V: TRBV7-2

DNA: TGCAGTGCTCGAGGGGGCAACTACAATGAGCAGTTCTTC
CDR3: CSARGGNYNEQFF
D: TRBD1
J: TRBJ2-1
length: 13
size: few
V: TRBV20-1

DNA: TGTGCCACCAGCAGAGAAACAGGCGGGAGAGAGACCCAGTACTTC
CDR3: CATSRETGGRETQYF
D: TRBD2
J: TRBJ2-5
length: 15
size: .
V: TRBV15

DNA: TGTGCCAGCAGTTACTCGACTAGCGGGGCCGCCGGGGAGCTGTTTTTT
CDR3: CASSYSTSGAAGELFF
D: TRBD2
J: TRBJ2-2
length: 16
size: few
V: TRBV6-5

DNA: TGTGCCAGCTCACCACCGGGGACAGATACGCAGTATTTT
CDR3: CASSPPGTDTQYF
D: .
J: TRBJ2-3
length: 13
size: few
V: TRBV18

DNA: TGTGCCAGCACCCCTACATTCGGGGGGTCCTACAATGAGCAGTTCTTC
CDR3: CASTPTFGGSYNEQFF
D: TRBD2
J: TRBJ2-1
length: 16
size: few
V: TRBV7-9

DNA: TGCAGCGTGGGACAGGGAGTCTACGAGCAGTACTTC
CDR3: CSVGQGVYEQYF
D: TRBD1
J: TRBJ2-7
length: 12
size: few
V: TRBV29-1

DNA: TGCAGTGCAAACCCGGGACAGCCCAATCAGCCCCAGCATTTT
CDR3: CSANPGQPNQPQHF
D: TRBD1
J: TRBJ1-5
length: 14
size: .
V: TRBV20-1

DNA: TGCGCCAGCAGCATGGGACAGGGAATGGCCAAAAACATTCAGTACTTC
CDR3: CASSMGQGMAKNIQYF
D: TRBD1
J: TRBJ2-4
length: 16
size: .
V: TRBV5-1

DNA: TGCAGTGCTTTTAGGGGACTAGCGGGAGATGAGCAGTTCTTC
CDR3: CSAFRGLAGDEQFF
D: TRBD2
J: TRBJ2-1
length: 14
size: many
V: TRBV20-1

DNA: TGCAGCGTTGAAGTAAGAGGGTCAGCCTACAATGAGCAGTTCTTC
CDR3: CSVEVRGSAYNEQFF
D: .
J: TRBJ2-1
length: 15
size: few
V: TRBV29-1

DNA: TGCGCCAGCAGCCAAGTCCTGGACAGTACCTACGAGCAGTACTTC
CDR3: CASSQVLDSTYEQYF
D: .
J: TRBJ2-7
length: 15
size: .
V: TRBV4-3

DNA: TGTGCCACCAGAGCAACACAGAACACTGAAGCTTTCTTT
CDR3: CATRATQNTEAFF
D: .
J: TRBJ1-1
length: 13
size: few
V: TRBV21-1

DNA: TGTGCCAGCCCCACGGTAGGCCCCCCCGAAACTGGCTACACCTTC
CDR3: CASPTVGPPETGYTF
D: .
J: TRBJ1-2
length: 15
size: .
V: TRBV6-2/TRBV6-3

DNA: TGTGCCAGCACTACGGGAGCTTCAGATACGCAGTATTTT
CDR3: CASTTGASDTQYF
D: .
J: TRBJ2-3
length: 13
size: .
V: TRBV6-5

DNA: TGCAGCGTTGAAGTGGGGAATGAGCAGTTCTTC
CDR3: CSVEVGNEQFF
D: .
J: TRBJ2-1
length: 11
size: few
V: TRBV29-1

DNA: TGTGCCAGCAGTTACACCGGACTAGCGGGAGACATAGCCAAAAACATTCAGTACTTC
CDR3: CASSYTGLAGDIAKNIQYF
D: TRBD2
J: TRBJ2-4
length: 19
size: many
V: TRBV6-2/TRBV6-3

DNA: TGCAGCGTCTCACTAGCGGGGGGCCCCACAGATACGCAGTATTTT
CDR3: CSVSLAGGPTDTQYF
D: TRBD2
J: TRBJ2-3
length: 15
size: many
V: TRBV29-1

DNA: TGCAGATGGATAGCGGGAGGGAATGAGCAGTTCTTC
CDR3: CRWIAGGNEQFF
D: TRBD2
J: TRBJ2-1
length: 12
size: few
V: TRBV20-1

DNA: TGTGCCAGCAGCGTAGGGGCCCCAGGTGCCTATGGCTACACCTTC
CDR3: CASSVGAPGAYGYTF
D: .
J: TRBJ1-2
length: 15
size: .
V: TRBV9